This T cell receptor (beta chain) was recovered during a study of T cells in Graves' hyperthyroidism and ophthalmopathy. Isolation of PBMCs was performed on 8.5 to 10 ml fresh peripheral blood. In this sample, this clonotype turned up a few times. The V gene's germline CDR1 is SGHTA and CDR2 FQGNSA. The CDR3 spans 15 residues. V lost 4 bases to trimming and J lost 0 bases, with 10 bases between them. Regions amplified from RNA transcripts were the TCR beta CDR3 regions. Researchers ran a first-round RT-PCR on the TCR CDR3 using the HTBI primer set. TCRdb reanalysed the multiplex PCR reads using MiXCR and keeps one entry per CDR3 protein. Among under 350,000 distinct CDR3 sequences listed, around 20% were seen once.

The sequence came from a woman aged 45-60 years with Graves' hyperthyroidism. The genes are TRBV7-2 and TRBJ2-4; unclear D gene. The specimen was blood. This CDR3 reads CASSSPVLAKNIQYF. Here the CDR3 DNA reads TGTGCCAGCAGCTCTCCTGTCCTAGCCAAAAACATTCAGTACTTC.